This T cell receptor (beta chain) derives from a study of blood T cell repertoires in COVID-19. This clone has only one observation. The method was immunoSEQ multiplex PCR; TCRdb's version includes in-frame clones alone and lacks a portion of them. The sample holds under 200,000 clones; about 85% are singletons and the top ten take around 0.99%. The V gene's germline CDR1 is MNHEY and CDR2 SVGEGT. The CDR3 runs to 12 residues. The V gene lost 6 bases and the J gene lost 8 bases, with 11 bases spanning the gap. Sequencing input: peripheral blood. The rearrangement uses TRBV6-2 or TRBV6-3 and TRBJ2-1, with D unclear. The sequence was obtained from a man younger than 30 with acute or convalescent COVID-19. The CDR3 sequence is CASSGLIDEQFF. The CDR3 region has the DNA TGTGCCAGCAGCGGTCTAATCGATGAGCAGTTCTTC.